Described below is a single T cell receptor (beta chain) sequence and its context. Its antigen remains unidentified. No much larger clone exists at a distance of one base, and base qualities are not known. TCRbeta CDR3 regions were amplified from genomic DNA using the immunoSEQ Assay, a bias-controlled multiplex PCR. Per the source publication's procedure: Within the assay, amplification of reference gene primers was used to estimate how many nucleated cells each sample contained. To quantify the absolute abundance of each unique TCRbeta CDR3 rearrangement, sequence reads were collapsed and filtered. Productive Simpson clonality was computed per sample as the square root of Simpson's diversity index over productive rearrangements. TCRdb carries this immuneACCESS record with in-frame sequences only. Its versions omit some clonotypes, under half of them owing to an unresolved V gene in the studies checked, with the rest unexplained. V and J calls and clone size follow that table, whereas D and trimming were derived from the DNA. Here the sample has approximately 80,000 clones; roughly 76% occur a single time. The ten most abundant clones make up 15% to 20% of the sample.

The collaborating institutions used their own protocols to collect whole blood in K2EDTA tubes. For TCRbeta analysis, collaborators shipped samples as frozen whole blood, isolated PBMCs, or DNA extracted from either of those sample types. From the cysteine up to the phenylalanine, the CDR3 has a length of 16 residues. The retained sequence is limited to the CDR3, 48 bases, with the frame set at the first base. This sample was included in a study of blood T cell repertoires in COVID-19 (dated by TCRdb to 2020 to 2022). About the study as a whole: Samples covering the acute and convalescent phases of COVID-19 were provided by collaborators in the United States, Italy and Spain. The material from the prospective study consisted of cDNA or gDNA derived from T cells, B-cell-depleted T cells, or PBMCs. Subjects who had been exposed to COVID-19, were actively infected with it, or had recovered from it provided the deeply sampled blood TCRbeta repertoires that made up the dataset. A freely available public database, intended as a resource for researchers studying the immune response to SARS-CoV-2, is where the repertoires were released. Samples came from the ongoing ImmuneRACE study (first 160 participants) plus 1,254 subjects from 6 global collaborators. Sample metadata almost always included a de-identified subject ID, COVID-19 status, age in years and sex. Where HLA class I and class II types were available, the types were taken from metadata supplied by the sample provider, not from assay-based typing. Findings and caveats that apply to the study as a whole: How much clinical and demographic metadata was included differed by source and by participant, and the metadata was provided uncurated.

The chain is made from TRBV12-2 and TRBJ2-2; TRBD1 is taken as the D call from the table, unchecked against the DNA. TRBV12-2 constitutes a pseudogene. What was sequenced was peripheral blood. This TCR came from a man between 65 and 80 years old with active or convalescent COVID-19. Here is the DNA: TGTGCAAGTCGCTACAGGGTAACTTCGAACACCGGGGAGCTGTTTTTT. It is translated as CASRYRVTSNTGELFF.